These T cell receptor beta chains were read from a single sample in a study of T cells in Graves' hyperthyroidism and ophthalmopathy. TCRdb re-derived calls from the multiplex PCR reads in MiXCR, one entry per CDR3 protein. This repertoire shows hundreds of thousands of distinct CDR3 sequences, around 15% found once; its top ten account for 12%. Sequencing was carried out using blood. The receptors were sampled from a woman in her fifties or sixties with Graves' ophthalmopathy. Each CDR3 is given with its conserved first and last residue. A D gene is named only where the DNA matches it firmly. Only part of the rows carry a size: once, few, many, or a class if the clone is expanded.

V: TRBV5-1; J: TRBJ1-2; D: NA; size: few; DNA: TGCGCCAGCAGTTCGGACAGTCTGGACTATGGCTACACCTTC; CDR3: CASSSDSLDYGYTF
V: TRBV7-6; J: TRBJ2-1; D: TRBD1; size: many; DNA: TGTGCCAGCAGCTCCTCCGGGACAGGGGACTACAATGAGCAGTTCTTC; CDR3: CASSSSGTGDYNEQFF
V: TRBV12-3/TRBV12-4; J: TRBJ1-4; D: NA; size: few; DNA: TGTGCCAGCAGTTTTTCGGTCAGTAGGGCGACTTTGTTTTTT; CDR3: CASSFSVSRATLFF
V: TRBV3-1; J: TRBJ1-4; D: TRBD1; size: many; DNA: TGTGCCAGCAGTCGGGACAGGATTGGCAAAAAACTGTTTTTT; CDR3: CASSRDRIGKKLFF
V: TRBV5-1; J: TRBJ2-1; D: TRBD1; size: few; DNA: TGCGCCAGCAGCTTTTCAGGGGGTAGGAATGAGCAGTTCTTC; CDR3: CASSFSGGRNEQFF
V: TRBV20-1; J: TRBJ1-6; D: TRBD1; size: NA; DNA: TGCAGTGCTAGAGTGACAGGGATCTCTTCACCCCTCCACTTT; CDR3: CSARVTGISSPLHF
V: TRBV7-2; J: TRBJ2-3; D: TRBD2; size: many; DNA: TGTGCCAGCAGCTTAGGACCCGGGACTAGCGGGAGGGCCGGTGCTAGCACAGATACGCAGTATTTT; CDR3: CASSLGPGTSGRAGASTDTQYF
V: TRBV20-1; J: TRBJ1-4; D: NA; size: few; DNA: TGCAGTGCTAGGAAGGTCGGGACTTTTGACGAAAAACTGTTTTTT; CDR3: CSARKVGTFDEKLFF
V: TRBV6-4; J: TRBJ2-1; D: NA; size: once; DNA: TGTGCCAGCAGTGACTCGTGGGGGGACAATGAGCAGTTCTTC; CDR3: CASSDSWGDNEQFF
V: TRBV7-2; J: TRBJ1-3; D: NA; size: many; DNA: TGTGCCAGCAGCTTAGCTCGGGGCCGGGCGGGAAACACCATATATTTT; CDR3: CASSLARGRAGNTIYF
V: TRBV19; J: TRBJ2-1; D: NA; size: NA; DNA: TGTGCCAGTAGTACCCCTCCCCTAGTGAACCGCGAGCAGTTCTTC; CDR3: CASSTPPLVNREQFF
V: TRBV2; J: TRBJ2-7; D: NA; size: many; DNA: TGTGCCAGCAGTGACAGTCCTAGCCACTACGAGCAGTACTTC; CDR3: CASSDSPSHYEQYF
V: TRBV7-9; J: TRBJ2-2; D: TRBD2; size: many; DNA: TGTGCCAGCAGCTCCCTGACTAGCGGGAGGTCCGCCGGGGAGCTGTTTTTT; CDR3: CASSSLTSGRSAGELFF
V: TRBV28; J: TRBJ2-3; D: TRBD2; size: many; DNA: TGTGCCAGCAGTTTATCTCTAGCGGTGGATACGCAGTATTTT; CDR3: CASSLSLAVDTQYF
V: TRBV7-7; J: TRBJ2-1; D: NA; size: few; DNA: TGTGCTAGCAGCTTAGAGGTCCGTACCTCTAGTAGCTACAATGAGCAGTTCTTC; CDR3: CASSLEVRTSSSYNEQFF
V: TRBV11-1; J: TRBJ2-5; D: NA; size: many; DNA: TGTGCCAGCAGCTCCCGGACCCGGGCTGTAGAAGAGACCCAGTACTTC; CDR3: CASSSRTRAVEETQYF
V: TRBV19; J: TRBJ2-1; D: TRBD2; size: NA; DNA: TGTGCCAGTAGTCGCCGCGGGACTACCCTCTACAATGAGCAGTTCTTC; CDR3: CASSRRGTTLYNEQFF
V: TRBV28; J: TRBJ2-1; D: NA; size: many; DNA: TGTGCCAGCGGCCCCGGGACTCTTATGGTCAATGAGCAGTTCTTC; CDR3: CASGPGTLMVNEQFF
V: TRBV5-1; J: TRBJ2-3; D: NA; size: few; DNA: TGCGCCAGCAGCTTGTTAGGGCCAAACACAGATACGCAGTATTTT; CDR3: CASSLLGPNTDTQYF
V: TRBV18; J: TRBJ1-1; D: NA; size: many; DNA: TGTGCCAGCTCACCACGCAGTCAAGAAGCTTTCTTT; CDR3: CASSPRSQEAFF
V: TRBV5-1; J: TRBJ2-7; D: TRBD1; size: NA; DNA: TGCGCCAGCAGCCGGTGGGGACAGGGGGGCCACGAGCAGTACTTC; CDR3: CASSRWGQGGHEQYF
V: TRBV20-1; J: TRBJ2-1; D: TRBD2; size: many; DNA: TGCAGTGCTAGAGATGTTCGACTAGCGGGAGCCTACAATGAGCAGTTCTTC; CDR3: CSARDVRLAGAYNEQFF
V: TRBV4-3; J: TRBJ1-2; D: NA; size: few; DNA: TGCGCCAGCAGCCAAGAATGGCGGGAAAGCTATGGCTACACCTTC; CDR3: CASSQEWRESYGYTF
V: TRBV6-2/TRBV6-3; J: TRBJ1-5; D: NA; size: many; DNA: TGTGCCAGCAGTACTAGTATCGGACATAGGAGCAATCAGCCCCAGCATTTT; CDR3: CASSTSIGHRSNQPQHF
V: TRBV28; J: TRBJ1-1; D: NA; size: many; DNA: TGTGCCAGCAGTGGATTTACCGAAGCTTTCTTT; CDR3: CASSGFTEAFF
V: TRBV4-1; J: TRBJ2-7; D: NA; size: NA; DNA: TGCGCCAGCAGCCAAGAAGTGGTCCTGCCATCCTCCGAGCAGTACTTC; CDR3: CASSQEVVLPSSEQYF
V: TRBV28; J: TRBJ1-5; D: TRBD1; size: NA; DNA: TGTGCCAGCAGTTGGACAGGGGAGGGGAATCAGCCCCAGCATTTT; CDR3: CASSWTGEGNQPQHF
V: TRBV28; J: TRBJ2-1; D: NA; size: many; DNA: TGTGCCAGCAGGATAGGGGGTTTTTCCTACAATGAGCAGTTCTTC; CDR3: CASRIGGFSYNEQFF
V: TRBV28; J: TRBJ1-1; D: TRBD1; size: many; DNA: TGTGCCAGCAGTTTATACGGGGAGGGACAGTTAATCGAAGCTTTCTTT; CDR3: CASSLYGEGQLIEAFF
V: TRBV5-6; J: TRBJ2-5; D: TRBD2; size: NA; DNA: TGTGCCAGCAGCCCAGGACTAGCGGGAGTGGTAGAGACCCAGTACTTC; CDR3: CASSPGLAGVVETQYF
V: TRBV20-1; J: TRBJ1-5; D: NA; size: many; DNA: TGCAGTGCTAGTGTCCAGGCAAGCAGCAATCAGCCCCAGCATTTT; CDR3: CSASVQASSNQPQHF
V: TRBV11-3; J: TRBJ2-3; D: NA; size: many; DNA: TGTGCCAGCAGCTTAGATACAGATACGCAGTATTTT; CDR3: CASSLDTDTQYF
V: TRBV4-1; J: TRBJ2-4; D: TRBD2; size: few; DNA: TGCGCCAGCAGCCACGGACTAGCGGGAGGACAAACCAAAAACATTCAGTACTTC; CDR3: CASSHGLAGGQTKNIQYF
V: TRBV27; J: TRBJ2-2; D: NA; size: many; DNA: NA; CDR3: CASSFGAGGELFF
V: TRBV6-2/TRBV6-3; J: TRBJ2-7; D: TRBD2; size: many; DNA: TGTGCCAGCAGCCCTTTAGCGGGAGGGCCTTTCTACGAGCAGTACTTC; CDR3: CASSPLAGGPFYEQYF
V: TRBV3-1; J: TRBJ1-2; D: NA; size: NA; DNA: TGTGCCAGCAGCCAAGCACTATGGAGGAGAAACTATGGCTACACCTTC; CDR3: CASSQALWRRNYGYTF
V: TRBV18; J: TRBJ2-5; D: TRBD1; size: many; DNA: TGTGCCAGCTCGGGACAGCCCTTTAGAGAGACCCAGTACTTC; CDR3: CASSGQPFRETQYF
V: TRBV6-5; J: TRBJ1-2; D: TRBD1; size: many; DNA: TGTGCCAGCAACCACCGACCAGGACAGGGATTTGCGGCTAACTATGGCTACACCTTC; CDR3: CASNHRPGQGFAANYGYTF